The sequence of this T cell receptor beta chain was determined in a study of graft-versus-host responses after intestinal transplantation. Study-wide background: Anti-thymocyte globulin induction, then tacrolimus and steroids for about 3 years, went to all recipients.

Profiling relied on immunoSEQ multiplex PCR, and the TCRdb table lists in-frame clones only, not all of them. This table has about 30,000 clones, around 94% appearing once. This CDR3 has 13 residues. Germline CDR1 reads MNHEY; CDR2 reads SMNVEV (reference sequence). Points from the study as a whole: Allografts of patients with graft-donor T cell macrochimerism showed high graft-versus-host to host-versus-graft clone ratios. The authors found GvH clones in recipient marrow, some appearing first in ileum or blood.

In the case of this clone: Its antigen is unidentified.

The chain links TRBV27 to TRBJ2-5; D remains unclear. The J call may be in error: the DNA end matches TRBJ2-7 better. The source is a human patient who received an intestinal transplant, so some T cells may come from the graft donor. This sample comprised PBMCs, obtained just over 65 days after intestinal transplant. The CDR3 nucleotides are TGTGCCAGCAGTTTTGGCAGGAGTTACGAGCAGTACTTC. Amino acids: CASSFGRSYEQYF.